A single sample is the source of the 6 T cell receptor beta chains below, sequenced in a study of blood T cell repertoires in COVID-19. Repertoires were generated with immunoSEQ multiplex PCR, while TCRdb's copy carries only in-frame clones and drops some. Among under 200,000 clones listed, around 85% were seen once. Sample: peripheral blood. These receptors all stem from an elderly woman with acute or convalescent COVID-19.

The V call is TRBV19, the J call TRBJ1-5, with no clear D. This CDR3 has 16 amino acids. Trimming left V 3 bases short and J 0 bases short, with 12 bases between. CDR1 is LNHDA and CDR2 is SQIVND in the germline V gene (reference sequence). The chain's CDR3 is CASSIEWEISNQPQHF. The CDR3 DNA follows: TGTGCCAGTAGTATTGAGTGGGAGATTAGCAATCAGCCCCAGCATTTT.

The genes are TRBV5-1 and TRBJ2-3; 10 bases line up with TRBD2. CDR3 size: 18 residues. J lost 8 bases, V lost 3 bases, and 18 bases had no gene match. Germline V gene data show CDR1 as SGHRS and CDR2 as YFSETQ. CDR3 protein: CASSWGPLGLADSVTQYF. DNA for the CDR3: TGCGCCAGCAGCTGGGGACCCTTAGGACTAGCGGATTCAGTTACGCAGTATTTT.

The sample holds a few counts of this clone. The rearrangement joins TRBV25-1 to TRBJ1-1; 8 bases align to TRBD1. The CDR3 runs 15 residues. Germline lookup yields CDR1 MGHDK and CDR2 SYGVNS. The V and J ends lost 7 bases and 9 bases, in that order; junction bases with no gene match: 16. This CDR3 is CASIGSWTGRDKAFF. CDR3 nucleotides: TGTGCCAGCATAGGAAGTTGGACAGGGAGGGACAAAGCTTTCTTT.

The V and J genes are TRBV4-1 and TRBJ1-2; TRBD1 matches 7 bases. CDR1 and CDR2 from the germline V gene are MGHRA and YSYEKL. With 1 base clipped from V and 7 bases from J, the junction kept 15 bases outside the gene matches. CDR3 size: 17 residues. CDR3 loop: CASSQGGTDPRLAGYTF. As DNA, the CDR3 is TGCGCCAGCAGCCAAGGTGGGACAGACCCCCGGTTGGCTGGCTACACCTTC.

The V and J genes are TRBV6-1 and TRBJ1-2, with D unresolved. Germline loops: CDR1 MNHNS, CDR2 SASEGT. Deletions cut 2 bases from V and 4 bases from J, with 14 bases between. This CDR3 contains 15 residues. In DNA, the CDR3 is TGTGCCAGCAGTGAAAGCGGCAGAATCCTCTATGGCTACACCTTC. It translates to CASSESGRILYGYTF.

The J gene is TRBJ2-3, the V gene TRBV5-5; maybe TRBD2 (7 bases). The CDR3 spans 18 residues. V was clipped by 4 bases and J by 0 bases, with 21 bases between them. Germline CDR1 reads SGHKS; CDR2 reads YYEKEE (reference sequence). The CDR3 spells CASSLPEGGASSTDTQYF. The DNA of the CDR3 is TGTGCCAGCAGCCTTCCCGAGGGGGGGGCCTCTAGCACAGATACGCAGTATTTT.